The 10 T cell receptor beta chains below were found in one sample sequenced in a study of radiotherapy plus CTLA-4 blockade in lung cancer. The table came from immunoSEQ multiplex PCR; TCRdb's copy has only in-frame clones and leaves some out. This sample has approximately 76,000 clones, with around 78% found just once. The sequencing used peripheral blood, collected from a patient treated with radiotherapy plus ipilimumab. The origin of the receptors is a human donor with non-small cell lung cancer who had a partial response to radiotherapy plus ipilimumab. Some clones in this sample may be carry-over from other donors' samples.

This clone was detected once. The gene calls are TRBV5-1 and TRBJ2-5; D call uncertain. The germline V gene encodes CDR1 SGHRS and CDR2 YFSETQ. The CDR3 contains 15 residues. V was shortened by 1 base and J by 4 bases, with 14 bases between the two germline ends. Here the CDR3 reads CASSLMPTKIETQYF. The CDR3, as DNA: TGCGCCAGCAGCTTGATGCCCACAAAAATAGAGACCCAGTACTTC.

The gene calls are TRBV4-2 and TRBJ2-6, with TRBD1 as a possible D gene (7 bases). This CDR3 spans 19 amino acids. The V gene's germline CDR1 is LGHNA and CDR2 YNFKEQ. Trimming stripped 0 bases from V and 0 bases from J, with 15 bases between. DNA for the CDR3: TGTGCCAGCAGCCAAGAATGGACAGGAGGGAGCTCTGGGGCCAACGTCCTGACTTTC. It specifies CASSQEWTGGSSGANVLTF.

As DNA, the CDR3 is TGTGCCAGCTCAAGGACTAGCGGGAGTGAAACCGGGGAGCTGTTTTTT. Residues: CASSRTSGSETGELFF. The chain uses TRBV18 and TRBJ2-2, with 13 bases that match TRBD2. Germline CDR1 KGHSH, CDR2 LQKENI. With 5 bases clipped from V and 5 bases from J, the junction kept 5 bases outside the gene matches. There are 16 residues in the CDR3.

The chain joins TRBV28 to TRBJ2-7; 7 bases align to TRBD1. V trimming: 3 bases; J trimming: 3 bases; junction bases outside the gene matches: 2. Germline assignment: CDR1 MDHEN and CDR2 SYDVKM. The CDR3 loop spans 13 amino acids. Written as DNA, the CDR3 is TGTGCCAGCAGTTTGGGACAGATCTACGAGCAGTACTTC. This translates into CASSLGQIYEQYF.

This clone was observed a few times. The chain links TRBV11-2 to TRBJ1-5; TRBD1 aligns across 8 bases. There are 17 residues in the CDR3. CDR1 is SGHAT and CDR2 is FQNNGV in the germline V gene. Trimming at V came to 0 bases and at J to 4 bases, leaving 8 bases not matched to a gene. The CDR3 protein is CASSLEAGGRRNQPQHF. The CDR3 nucleotides are TGTGCCAGCAGCTTAGAAGCAGGGGGCAGACGAAATCAGCCCCAGCATTTT.

CDR3 in amino acids: CASRTGNTGELFF. CDR3 DNA: TGTGCCAGTCGGACAGGGAACACCGGGGAGCTGTTTTTT. The V call is TRBV9, the J call TRBJ2-2, with 7 bases lining up with TRBD1. This CDR3 comprises 13 residues. The V and J ends lost 8 bases and 1 base, in that order; junction bases with no gene match: 2. CDR1 and CDR2 from the germline V gene are SGDLS and YYNGEE.

V gene TRBV11-2 combines with J gene TRBJ2-2; TRBD2 might be the D (5 bases). V lost 5 bases, J lost 7 bases, and 14 bases lay in between. Per the germline V gene, CDR1 is SGHAT and CDR2 is FQNNGV. The CDR3 extends over 14 amino acids. CDR3 nucleotide sequence: TGTGCCAGCAGCCCAAGGAAGGAGGTCGGGGAGCTGTTTTTT. Protein product: CASSPRKEVGELFF.

The CDR3 nucleotides read TGTGCCAGCAGCTCCCACTTTGCGGGAGGGGGATACAATGAGCAGTTCTTC. This sequence encodes CASSSHFAGGGYNEQFF. The chain uses TRBV5-8 and TRBJ2-1; 9 bases agree with TRBD2. Looked up from germline, CDR1 is SGHTS and CDR2 is YDEGEE. This CDR3 has 17 amino acids. Losses at the gene ends were 3 bases for V and 4 bases for J; bases not matched to a gene: 11.

The chain has TRBV9 and TRBJ2-2, with D perhaps TRBD2 (5 bases). The V gene lost 0 bases and the J gene lost 3 bases, with 12 bases spanning the gap. The CDR3 is 16 residues long. Germline CDR1 is SGDLS and CDR2 is YYNGEE. Here the CDR3 DNA reads TGTGCCAGCAGCGTAGAGGGCGGTAGCGACACCGGGGAGCTGTTTTTT. It specifies CASSVEGGSDTGELFF. The full variable domain, in which reference TRBV9 and TRBJ2-2 provide the parts outside the CDR3, is DSGVTQTPKHLITATGQRVTLRCSPRSGDLSVYWYQQSLDQGLQFLIQYYNGEERAKGNILERFSAQQFPDLHSELNLSSLELGDSALYFCASSVEGGSDTGELFFGEGSRLTVL.

The chain combines TRBV5-1 with TRBJ2-7, with a weak D call TRBD2 (6 bases). The V gene lost 5 bases and the J gene lost 0 bases, with 15 bases spanning the gap. The CDR3 is 15 residues long. Germline V gene sequence: CDR1 SGHRS, CDR2 YFSETQ. CDR3 nucleotides: TGCGCCAGCAGAAGAGACTTGGGACTCTCCTACGAGCAGTACTTC. Its translation: CASRRDLGLSYEQYF.